This is a list of T cell receptor beta chains from one sample in a study of cytomegalovirus exposure and HLA in healthy donors. The protocol was immunoSEQ multiplex PCR, while the TCRdb copy is restricted to in-frame clones and leaves out a portion. The table has 81,000 or so clones, 77% seen once; the top ten hold 2.5% to 3%. Sequenced input: PBMCs. The receptor set was obtained from a middle-aged man in good health and CMV-seropositive. The CDR3 runs from the conserved cysteine through the conserved F or W. The order of the fields is CDR3 DNA, CDR3 protein, V gene, clone size, D gene, J gene. The D gene is left open where the match is weak. The size of a clone is reported for some rows only, either as once, few or many, or as a class for expanded clones.

CDR3nt: TGTGCCAGCAGCACGGGTCTCCATGGCACCAACTATGGCTACACCTTC
CDR3aa: CASSTGLHGTNYGYTF
v_gene: TRBV9
abundance: .
d_gene: .
j_gene: TRBJ1-2

CDR3nt: TGTGCCAGCAGCGAAGGAGGTGGGGAGCTGTTTTTT
CDR3aa: CASSEGGGELFF
v_gene: TRBV7-6
abundance: .
d_gene: .
j_gene: TRBJ2-2

CDR3nt: TGTGCCAGCAGCATTAGCGGGAGGGCCCTATACAATGAGCAGTTCTTC
CDR3aa: CASSISGRALYNEQFF
v_gene: TRBV7-9
abundance: .
d_gene: TRBD2
j_gene: TRBJ2-1

CDR3nt: TGTTCCAGCACCCTTGGGGCCCCCGGCAAAAACATTCAGTACTTC
CDR3aa: CSSTLGAPGKNIQYF
v_gene: TRBV7-9
abundance: .
d_gene: .
j_gene: TRBJ2-4

CDR3nt: TGTGCCTGGAGACTGTCGGGACACCCAGGCCGCTACGAGCAGTACTTC
CDR3aa: CAWRLSGHPGRYEQYF
v_gene: TRBV30
abundance: .
d_gene: .
j_gene: TRBJ2-7

CDR3nt: TGTGCCAGCAGTGCGACAGGGCTTCTTCCCGATGAGCAGTTCTTC
CDR3aa: CASSATGLLPDEQFF
v_gene: TRBV6-4
abundance: .
d_gene: TRBD1
j_gene: TRBJ2-1

CDR3nt: TGTGCCAGCAGCTTGGCCGGACTAGCGGCTCCCAAAAACATTCAGTACTTC
CDR3aa: CASSLAGLAAPKNIQYF
v_gene: TRBV7-9
abundance: .
d_gene: TRBD2
j_gene: TRBJ2-4

CDR3nt: TGCGCCAGCAGCCAAGCGGGACAGGTGTCCGGGGAGCTGTTTTTT
CDR3aa: CASSQAGQVSGELFF
v_gene: TRBV4-1
abundance: .
d_gene: TRBD1
j_gene: TRBJ2-2

CDR3nt: TGTGCCAGCAGCCGGGATACAAATGAAAAACTGTTTTTT
CDR3aa: CASSRDTNEKLFF
v_gene: TRBV5-8
abundance: .
d_gene: .
j_gene: TRBJ1-4

CDR3nt: TGCGCCAGCAGCAACACAGGGGGCAAGAGCTCTGGAAACACCATATATTTT
CDR3aa: CASSNTGGKSSGNTIYF
v_gene: TRBV5-1
abundance: .
d_gene: TRBD1
j_gene: TRBJ1-3

CDR3nt: TGTGCCAGCAGCCGCGGGAGGGAAGAGACCCAGTACTTC
CDR3aa: CASSRGREETQYF
v_gene: TRBV5-4
abundance: .
d_gene: TRBD2
j_gene: TRBJ2-5

CDR3nt: TGTGCCACCAAGCTGGTTTACGAGCAGTACTTC
CDR3aa: CATKLVYEQYF
v_gene: TRBV10-3
abundance: .
d_gene: .
j_gene: TRBJ2-7

CDR3nt: TGTGCCAGCAGCTGGGACAGGGTGGGCTATGGCTACACCTTC
CDR3aa: CASSWDRVGYGYTF
v_gene: TRBV11-3
abundance: few
d_gene: TRBD1
j_gene: TRBJ1-2

CDR3nt: TGCGCCAGCAGCCTCGTCCGGGAAAAACTGTTTTTT
CDR3aa: CASSLVREKLFF
v_gene: TRBV4-1
abundance: .
d_gene: .
j_gene: TRBJ1-4

CDR3nt: TGTGCCAGCACCGGGACAACTTCGAATCAGCCCCAGCATTTT
CDR3aa: CASTGTTSNQPQHF
v_gene: TRBV6-1
abundance: .
d_gene: .
j_gene: TRBJ1-5

CDR3nt: TGTGCCAGTTTCCAGGGGTCTGGGGCCAACGGCCTGACTTTC
CDR3aa: CASFQGSGANGLTF
v_gene: TRBV6-1
abundance: .
d_gene: .
j_gene: TRBJ2-6

CDR3nt: TGTGCCAGCAGTGGGGACAGGTTTGGTGAGCAGTTCTTC
CDR3aa: CASSGDRFGEQFF
v_gene: TRBV2
abundance: .
d_gene: TRBD1
j_gene: TRBJ2-1

CDR3nt: TGTGCCAGCACGGATTTAGCAAAACGTTACAATGAGCAGTTCTTC
CDR3aa: CASTDLAKRYNEQFF
v_gene: TRBV11-3
abundance: medium-sized
d_gene: .
j_gene: TRBJ2-1

CDR3nt: TGTGCCAGCAGTGTGAACAGGGATCAGCCCCAGCATTTT
CDR3aa: CASSVNRDQPQHF
v_gene: TRBV6-1
abundance: .
d_gene: .
j_gene: TRBJ1-5

CDR3nt: TGTGCCAGCAGCTTAAGGGGCCATAGCAATCAGCCCCAGCATTTT
CDR3aa: CASSLRGHSNQPQHF
v_gene: TRBV5-8
abundance: .
d_gene: .
j_gene: TRBJ1-5

CDR3nt: TGTGCCAGCAGCTTAGAAAGTGGGACAGGGAACACTGAAGCTTTCTTT
CDR3aa: CASSLESGTGNTEAFF
v_gene: TRBV7-2
abundance: .
d_gene: TRBD1
j_gene: TRBJ1-1

CDR3nt: TGTGCCAGCAGCCGACAAAAGACAGGGGGACTCCAAGAGACCCAGTACTTC
CDR3aa: CASSRQKTGGLQETQYF
v_gene: TRBV7-9
abundance: .
d_gene: TRBD1
j_gene: TRBJ2-5

CDR3nt: TGTGCCAGCAGCTTAGCCCTTGATGAGCAGTTCTTC
CDR3aa: CASSLALDEQFF
v_gene: TRBV7-2
abundance: few
d_gene: .
j_gene: TRBJ2-1

CDR3nt: TGCGCCAGCAGTAGGCTTACTAGCGGGGCAGAAGAGACCCAGTACTTC
CDR3aa: CASSRLTSGAEETQYF
v_gene: TRBV10-2
abundance: .
d_gene: TRBD2
j_gene: TRBJ2-5

CDR3nt: TGCGCCAGCAGCTTGGTAATCCTACTAGAGTCCTACGAGCAGTACTTC
CDR3aa: CASSLVILLESYEQYF
v_gene: TRBV5-1
abundance: .
d_gene: .
j_gene: TRBJ2-7

CDR3nt: TGTGCCAGCAGCTTAGGTAGGGGGCTGGATAGCAATCAGCCCCAGCATTTT
CDR3aa: CASSLGRGLDSNQPQHF
v_gene: TRBV7-9
abundance: .
d_gene: TRBD1
j_gene: TRBJ1-5

CDR3nt: TGTGCCAGCAGCCCGAAACAAAGCGGGGACTACGAGCAGTACTTC
CDR3aa: CASSPKQSGDYEQYF
v_gene: TRBV6-5
abundance: .
d_gene: TRBD2
j_gene: TRBJ2-7

CDR3nt: TGTGCCAGTAGTTCTGGGGGGACTAGGGAGACCCAGTACTTC
CDR3aa: CASSSGGTRETQYF
v_gene: TRBV19
abundance: .
d_gene: TRBD2
j_gene: TRBJ2-5

CDR3nt: TGCGCCAGTCCGACTAGCGGGAGAGGTGGTTCCTACAATGAGCAGTTCTTC
CDR3aa: CASPTSGRGGSYNEQFF
v_gene: TRBV10-1
abundance: .
d_gene: TRBD2
j_gene: TRBJ2-1

CDR3nt: TGTGCCAGCAGCGGACAGGCAGATCAGCCCCAGCATTTT
CDR3aa: CASSGQADQPQHF
v_gene: TRBV2
abundance: once
d_gene: TRBD1
j_gene: TRBJ1-5

CDR3nt: TGTGCCTGGAGAATTCCCCCGGGGGTTAATGAGCAGTTCTTC
CDR3aa: CAWRIPPGVNEQFF
v_gene: TRBV30
abundance: .
d_gene: .
j_gene: TRBJ2-1

CDR3nt: TGTGCCTGGAGTCGGAGGACAGGGGGAGAGCTGTTTTTT
CDR3aa: CAWSRRTGGELFF
v_gene: TRBV30
abundance: once
d_gene: TRBD1
j_gene: TRBJ2-2